The clone carrying this TCR beta chain was picked up a small number of times. There are 15 residues in the CDR3. Trimming took 4 bases from V and 2 from J; bases not matched to a gene: 6. Germline CDR1 reads SGHRS; CDR2 reads YFSETQ. The data were obtained in a study of T-cell memory formation after mild COVID-19. TCRdb processed the 5' RACE reads anew with MiXCR; each CDR3 protein has one entry. This table holds fewer than 700,000 distinct CDR3 sequences, roughly 17% found once. This chain links TRBV5-1 with TRBJ1-2; TRBD1 matches 9 bases. The specimen was PBMCs or a T cell subset sorted from them (not recorded which). The receptor was derived from an adult woman who had mild COVID-19 (a few samples of this study predate the infection). Cell type and time point are not known. In DNA form, the CDR3 reads TGCGCCAGCAGCCCCGGGACAGGGATAAACTATGGCTACACCTTC. Translating it yields CASSPGTGINYGYTF.